This T cell receptor beta chain comes out of a study of T cell changes during pregnancy in multiple sclerosis (dated 2019 in TCRdb). About the study as a whole: In women with multiple sclerosis, the researchers looked at how the T cell repertoire shifted as pregnancy progressed.

In regard to this clone: Its antigen is currently not known. The input lacks base qualities; no much larger clone sits a single base away.

The CDR3 has 16 amino acids, counting the end cysteine and phenylalanine. The CDR3 DNA has 48 bases and is translated from base 1. CDR1 and CDR2 were assigned from the germline V gene (reference sequence) as GTSNPN and SVGIG. Ends trimmed: V by 6 bases, J by 7 bases; bases unmatched to a gene: 20. The library was built by means of the immunoSEQ multiplex PCR assay. TCRdb carries this immuneACCESS record with in-frame sequences only. Its versions omit some clonotypes, under half of them owing to an unresolved V gene in the studies checked, with the rest unexplained. The sample table shows roughly 110,000 clones, and less than 95% are seen once. The top ten clonotypes cover 1.5% to 2% of the sample.

This chain joins TRBV30 to TRBJ1-2, and 7 junctional nucleotides match TRBD1. The clonotype originates from a female donor with multiple sclerosis, enrolled in a pregnancy study. The sample in question was peripheral blood, obtained after pregnancy. CDR3 sequence: CACADSGKLGGGGYTF. The sequenced DNA: TGTGCCTGCGCCGACTCCGGAAAATTAGGGGGCGGTGGCTACACCTTC.